This T cell receptor beta chain was captured by sequencing in a study of molecular identifiers for immune sequencing clone quantification. Findings of the study overall: Under 1% of molecules in naive cells, but over 98% of effector molecules, belonged to clones above 20 RNA copies.

CD8+CD4-CCR7+CD45RA+ sorting gave the naive CD8 T cells. This clonotype was seen more than once but under ten times. Antigen specificity is unknown. The CDR3 runs to 15 residues. Germline CDR1 and CDR2: SNHLY and FYNNEI. With 4 bases removed from V and 4 bases from J, the gap between germline ends came to 14 bases. MiXCR, run by TCRdb on the PCR reads, gives a single entry per CDR3 protein. Of about 510,000 distinct CDR3 sequences in the sample, roughly 25% were seen once. The V gene is TRBV2, the J gene TRBJ2-1; TRBD2 is a possible D gene (6 bases). The sequence derives from a human donor in good health. Some libraries in this study had Jurkat cell RNA spiked in. The specimen sequenced was naive CD8+ T cells from blood, with Jurkat cell RNA spiked in. The subset here: FACS-sorted CD8+CD4-CCR7+CD45RA+ naive T cells. CDR3 sequence: CASSAGRAGYNEQFF. CDR3 in DNA: TGTGCCAGCAGTGCGGGCAGGGCGGGGTACAATGAGCAGTTCTTC.